The clone carrying this TCR beta chain was seen only a few times. Germline V gene lookup returns CDR1 MDHEN and CDR2 SYDVKM. The CDR3 totals 15 residues. The J segment lost 3 bases and the V segment lost 6 bases, leaving 7 bases of the junction unmatched. This sample is part of a study of blood T cell repertoires in COVID-19. At the level of the study: T cells, B-cell-depleted T cells, or PBMCs provided the cDNA or gDNA that served as material.

As handled by the study authors: Reference gene primer amplification gave nucleated cell count estimates. Sequenced by immunoSEQ multiplex PCR; TCRdb stores in-frame clones only, minus some. The DNA gave D and trimming, while V, J and clone size come from that table. The sample shows more than 200,000 clones, about 87% of them seen only once. Material for sequencing was peripheral blood. This TCR was sampled from a man aged 65 to 85 with acute or convalescent COVID-19. The chain recombines TRBV28 with TRBJ2-3; the match to TRBD1 covers 9 bases. CDR3 nucleotide sequence: TGTGCCAGCAGAACCCCGGGACAGGGTACAGATACGCAGTATTTT. It codes for CASRTPGQGTDTQYF.